This paragraph covers one T cell receptor beta chain sequence. As yet, its antigen is unknown. The data derive from a study of T cells in Graves' hyperthyroidism and ophthalmopathy. Whole-study results and caveats: Most thyroid clonotypes expanded above 0.001 were also detected in blood.

This CDR3 spans 11 amino acids. The germline CDR1 and CDR2 sequences are DFQATT and SNEGSKA (reference sequence). RNA transcripts were the template for amplifying TCR beta CDR3 regions. A set of HTBI primers served as the primers for a first-round RT-PCR of the TCR CDR3. TCRdb re-derived calls from the multiplex PCR reads in MiXCR, one entry per CDR3 protein. The repertoire holds more than 550,000 distinct CDR3 sequences, 40% to 55% seen once, with less than 9.5% in the top ten. The sample taken for sequencing was peripheral blood or thyroid tissue (not recorded which). This receptor was taken from an adult man with Graves' disease, either hyperthyroidism or ophthalmopathy (not recorded which). This chain joins TRBV20-1 and TRBJ1-2; 8 bases match TRBD1. The CDR3 bases are TGCAGGGTGACAGGGGACTATGGCTACACCTTC. It codes for CRVTGDYGYTF.